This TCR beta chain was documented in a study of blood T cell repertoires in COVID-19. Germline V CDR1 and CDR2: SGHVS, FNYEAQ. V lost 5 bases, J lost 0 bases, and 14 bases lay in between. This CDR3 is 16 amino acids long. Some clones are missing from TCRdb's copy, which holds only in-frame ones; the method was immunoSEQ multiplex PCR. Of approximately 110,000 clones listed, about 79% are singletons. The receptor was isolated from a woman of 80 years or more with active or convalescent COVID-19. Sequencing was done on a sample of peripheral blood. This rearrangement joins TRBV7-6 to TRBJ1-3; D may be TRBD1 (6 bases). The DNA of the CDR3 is TGTGCCAGCAGCGGATTGGACAGATACTCTGGAAACACCATATATTTT. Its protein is CASSGLDRYSGNTIYF. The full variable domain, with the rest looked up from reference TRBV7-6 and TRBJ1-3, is GAGVSQSPRYKVTKRGQDVALRCDPISGHVSLYWYRQALGQGPEFLTYFNYEAQQDKSGLPNDRFSAERPEGSISTLTIQRTEQRDSAMYRCASSGLDRYSGNTIYFGEGSWLTVV.